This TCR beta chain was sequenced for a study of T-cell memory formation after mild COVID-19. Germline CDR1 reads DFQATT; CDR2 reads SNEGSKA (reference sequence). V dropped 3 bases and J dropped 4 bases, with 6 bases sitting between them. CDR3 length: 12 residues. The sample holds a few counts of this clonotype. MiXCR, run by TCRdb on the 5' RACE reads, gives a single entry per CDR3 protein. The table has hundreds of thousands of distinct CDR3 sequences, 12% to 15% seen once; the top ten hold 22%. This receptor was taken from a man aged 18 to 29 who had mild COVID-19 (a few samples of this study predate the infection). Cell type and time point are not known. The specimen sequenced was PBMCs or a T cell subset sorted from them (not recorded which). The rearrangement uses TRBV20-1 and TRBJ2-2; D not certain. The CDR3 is CSARDVTGELFF. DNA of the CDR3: TGCAGTGCTAGGGACGTCACCGGGGAGCTGTTTTTT.